The clone carrying this T cell receptor (beta chain) appeared a few times. This CDR3 has 16 amino acids. Germline lookup yields CDR1 SGHRS and CDR2 YFSETQ. V lost 8 bases and J lost 0; bases outside the gene matches: 8. Assay used: immunoSEQ multiplex PCR; TCRdb lists only in-frame clones, some missing. Of tens of thousands of clones listed, over 80% were seen once; the top ten hold 1.3%. This entry is derived from a study of T cell changes during pregnancy in multiple sclerosis. The sample was peripheral blood. The chain is built from TRBV5-1 and TRBJ1-1, with 12 bases identical to TRBD1. The source is a female donor with multiple sclerosis, enrolled in a pregnancy study. CDR3 region: CASFTGTGGMNTEAFF. The CDR3 region has the DNA TGCGCCAGTTTTACCGGGACAGGGGGCATGAACACTGAAGCTTTCTTT.